A selection of T cell receptor beta chains follows, all from one sample in a study of blood T cell repertoires in COVID-19. Generated by immunoSEQ multiplex PCR, the TCRdb table keeps only in-frame clones and is missing some. The sample records under 550,000 clones, roughly 89% being singletons. Sequenced sample: peripheral blood. All receptors derive from a man between 18 and 35 years old with COVID-19, enrolled during active disease. The conserved cysteine and the conserved F or W are not part of the CDR3 here. Size tells how often a clone was seen (once, few, many) or the class of an expanded clone, and some rows leave it out.

size: -
length: 14
V: TRBV7-9
J: TRBJ2-4
CDR3: ASSSGQGADKNIQY

size: -
length: 13
V: TRBV6-5
J: TRBJ1-4
CDR3: ASSLTQGSSEKLF

size: once
length: 12
V: TRBV3-1/TRBV3-2
J: TRBJ1-2
CDR3: ASSQAPTGVGYT

size: once
length: 13
V: TRBV5-1
J: TRBJ2-2
CDR3: ASSLDTSLTGELF

size: -
length: 13
V: TRBV30
J: TRBJ2-7
CDR3: AWGMGLAGAYEQY

size: once
length: 13
V: TRBV5-1
J: TRBJ2-1
CDR3: ASSLELAGENEQF

size: once
length: 12
V: TRBV5-1
J: TRBJ2-1
CDR3: ASSLGRPGNEQF

size: once
length: 13
V: TRBV6-5
J: TRBJ1-2
CDR3: ASSSRQGNFYGYT

size: -
length: 10
V: TRBV21-1
J: TRBJ1-1
CDR3: ASKNRATEAF

size: -
length: 13
V: TRBV24-1
J: TRBJ2-3
CDR3: ATSDVGGGVDTQY

size: -
length: 10
V: TRBV5-4
J: TRBJ1-2
CDR3: ASSLDTYGYT

size: -
length: 15
V: TRBV14
J: TRBJ2-6
CDR3: ASSRSQGNSGANVLT

size: few
length: 13
V: TRBV5-1
J: TRBJ2-5
CDR3: ASSLALAGGETQY

size: -
length: 13
V: TRBV27
J: TRBJ2-1
CDR3: ASSRTGSKYNEQF

size: -
length: 12
V: TRBV6-5
J: TRBJ2-5
CDR3: ASSYFATSGTQY

size: -
length: 11
V: TRBV5-1
J: TRBJ2-5
CDR3: ASSFSVQETQY

size: -
length: 11
V: TRBV11-2
J: TRBJ1-1
CDR3: ASSFGRETEAF

size: -
length: 11
V: TRBV27
J: TRBJ1-1
CDR3: ASSLGGRTEAF

size: -
length: 12
V: TRBV7-8
J: TRBJ2-7
CDR3: ASSLGTGGHEQY

size: -
length: 12
V: TRBV2
J: TRBJ2-7
CDR3: ASRPGQGRYEQY

size: -
length: 12
V: TRBV19
J: TRBJ2-1
CDR3: ASGVAGGYNEQF

size: -
length: 9
V: TRBV10-1
J: TRBJ2-3
CDR3: ASSITDTQY

size: -
length: 16
V: TRBV3-1/TRBV3-2
J: TRBJ2-1
CDR3: ASSHGARGGVSGYEQF

size: -
length: 14
V: TRBV27
J: TRBJ2-7
CDR3: ASSPGLAGDFYEQY

size: -
length: 10
V: TRBV11-2
J: TRBJ2-7
CDR3: ASSAAGYEQY

size: -
length: 11
V: TRBV30
J: TRBJ2-7
CDR3: AWSWDSSYEQY

size: -
length: 15
V: TRBV5-8
J: TRBJ1-5
CDR3: ASSKGQGKPIRQPQH

size: -
length: 14
V: TRBV7-6
J: TRBJ2-3
CDR3: ASSLSASGDESTQY

size: few
length: 14
V: TRBV11-2
J: TRBJ2-1
CDR3: ASSLGPGLAPGEQF

size: -
length: 15
V: TRBV5-3
J: TRBJ2-3
CDR3: ARRNGKPGQSTDTQY

size: -
length: 12
V: TRBV5-6
J: TRBJ1-1
CDR3: ASSLVQRDTEAF

size: -
length: 14
V: TRBV7-6
J: TRBJ2-3
CDR3: ASSLRLAGGPDTQY

size: -
length: 14
V: TRBV7-9
J: TRBJ2-3
CDR3: ASSLQAGGTTDTQY

size: -
length: 14
V: TRBV7-6
J: TRBJ2-2
CDR3: ASSPSGTGATGELF

size: -
length: 12
V: TRBV5-1
J: TRBJ2-1
CDR3: ASRSGTGANEQF

size: -
length: 15
V: TRBV4-1
J: TRBJ2-6
CDR3: ASSQDLVSPGANVLT

size: -
length: 11
V: TRBV27
J: TRBJ1-5
CDR3: ATRDRVNQPQH

size: once
length: 13
V: TRBV6-5
J: TRBJ1-2
CDR3: ASKKGDPWDYGYT

size: -
length: 11
V: TRBV6-4
J: TRBJ2-1
CDR3: ASSDLGANEQF

size: -
length: 13
V: TRBV6-5
J: TRBJ1-4
CDR3: ASSTRQSPNEKLF

size: once
length: 11
V: TRBV24-1
J: TRBJ2-2
CDR3: ATSRGDTGELF

size: -
length: 12
V: TRBV7-9
J: TRBJ2-3
CDR3: ASAGLSSTDTQY

size: -
length: 16
V: TRBV12-5
J: TRBJ1-5
CDR3: ASGSTLRQSKRHQPQH

size: -
length: 13
V: TRBV3-1/TRBV3-2
J: TRBJ1-6
CDR3: ASSQDSAWGGPLH

size: -
length: 14
V: TRBV5-6
J: TRBJ1-2
CDR3: ASSAWLDRFYYGYT